The 7 T cell receptor beta chains in this list originate from one sample, sequenced in a study of cytomegalovirus exposure and HLA in healthy donors. 13 Jbeta primers and 60 Vbeta primers were used for the PCR. Measured with immunoSEQ multiplex PCR; TCRdb has only the in-frame clones, and not every one. The sample includes under 200,000 clones, less than 90% of them seen just once. Source material: PBMCs. The receptors shown here come from a man aged 30 to 45 in good health and CMV-seronegative.

The gene calls are TRBV5-4 and TRBJ2-3, with D tentatively TRBD2 (6 bases). The germline V and J ends were trimmed by 0 bases and 4 bases, with 12 bases remaining between them. The CDR3 sequence is 15 residues long. Germline CDR1 reads SGHNT; CDR2 reads YYREEE (reference sequence). CDR3 amino acids: CASSLAGGPADTQYF. The DNA of the CDR3 is TGTGCCAGCAGCTTGGCCGGAGGGCCGGCAGATACGCAGTATTTT.

This clone was counted a single time. The chain employs TRBV27 and TRBJ1-1, with D possibly TRBD1 on 6 matching bases. This CDR3 has 14 residues. The V gene lost 6 bases and the J gene lost 3 bases, with 14 bases spanning the gap. Germline V gene data show CDR1 as MNHEY and CDR2 as SMNVEV (reference sequence). The CDR3 bases are TGTGCCAGCAGAGTAGGGGGGGGCTACACTGAAGCTTTCTTT. It is translated as CASRVGGGYTEAFF.

The rearrangement joins TRBV5-1 to TRBJ2-5; 8 bases align to TRBD1. The CDR3 length is 15 residues. Germline V gives CDR1 SGHRS, CDR2 YFSETQ. The J segment lost 0 bases and the V segment lost 2 bases, leaving 3 bases of the junction unmatched. CDR3: CASSFGQGNQETQYF. In DNA form, the CDR3 reads TGCGCCAGCAGCTTCGGACAGGGCAACCAAGAGACCCAGTACTTC.

The chain joins TRBV11-2 to TRBJ2-1, with D hard to call. V dropped 10 bases and J dropped 0 bases, with 13 bases sitting between them. Per the germline V gene, CDR1 is SGHAT and CDR2 is FQNNGV. CDR3 length equals 14 residues. The CDR3 region has the DNA TGTGCCACAACCGCAACAAGCTCCTACAATGAGCAGTTCTTC. Amino acids: CATTATSSYNEQFF.

CDR3 loop: CATSRDKGLSPGELFF. CDR3 nucleotide sequence: TGTGCCACCAGCAGAGATAAGGGACTCTCTCCCGGGGAGCTGTTTTTT. The chain couples TRBV15 to TRBJ2-2; tentative D call: TRBD2 (6 bases). CDR1 and CDR2 (germline): LNHNV, YYDKDF (reference sequence). V was cut by 0 bases and J by 6 bases, with 14 bases left in between. The CDR3 runs to 16 residues. Based on the CDR3 plus reference TRBV15 and TRBJ2-2, the full variable domain is DAMVIQNPRYQVTQFGKPVTLSCSQTLNHNVMYWYQQKSSQAPKLLFHYYDKDFNNEADTPDNFQSRRPNTSFCFLDIRSPGLGDTAMYLCATSRDKGLSPGELFFGEGSRLTVL.

The rearrangement joins TRBV6-4 to TRBJ2-2; 11 nucleotides align to TRBD1. CDR1 is MRHNA, CDR2 SNTAGT, per germline. V lost 3 bases, J lost 7 bases, and 4 bases stayed unmatched. The CDR3 is 15 residues long. CDR3 loop: CASSERTGGNGELFF. In DNA form, the CDR3 reads TGTGCCAGCAGTGAAAGGACAGGGGGCAACGGGGAGCTGTTTTTT.

This chain uses TRBV19 with TRBJ1-4, with D unresolved. CDR3 length: 16 amino acids. CDR1 and CDR2 (germline): LNHDA, SQIVND (reference sequence). Trimming shortened V by 11 bases and J by 0 bases, and 19 bases separated the two germline ends. CDR3 in DNA: TGTGCCGCAGGAACAGAGTTAGATGCAACTAATGAAAAACTGTTTTTT. Amino acid sequence: CAAGTELDATNEKLFF.